This T cell receptor beta chain was found in a study of T cell responses to AZD1222 COVID-19 vaccine. The assay was immunoSEQ multiplex PCR, and TCRdb's table has in-frame clones only and misses some. The repertoire has 45,000 or so clones, under 85% of them found once; the top ten carry about 50%. Trimming cost V 5 bases and J 6 bases; bases outside gene matches: 18. This CDR3 has 18 amino acids. The germline V gene encodes CDR1 MDHEN and CDR2 SYDVKM. The sequenced sample was peripheral blood, obtained on day 0 of AZD1222 vaccination. The sequence derives from an adult in good health. This chain links TRBV28 with TRBJ1-5; 8 bases match TRBD1. The CDR3 nucleotides are TGTGCCAGCAGTACGTTTTGGGACAGGTCGGCGGGGGGTCAGCCCCAGCATTTT. This gives the protein CASSTFWDRSAGGQPQHF.